The clone carrying this TCR beta chain has ten or more counts. This entry belongs to a study of response to subunit inactivated influenza vaccine. The CDR3 has 14 amino acids. With 6 bases removed from V and 0 bases from J, the gap between germline ends came to 15 bases. Germline V gene sequence: CDR1 DFQATT, CDR2 SNEGSKA (reference sequence). In TCRdb, the RT-PCR reads were re-called with MiXCR into one record per CDR3 protein. The sample consists of around 760,000 distinct CDR3 sequences, about 15% of them appearing once. The chain couples TRBV20-1 to TRBJ2-7; possible D gene TRBD1, 5 bases. This clonotype was obtained from a man aged 50 to 59 who received an inactivated influenza vaccine. The specimen comprised PBMCs from blood, sampled around 15 days before vaccination. The CDR3 is CSAIGQGFSYEQYF. DNA for the CDR3: TGCAGTGCCATCGGCCAGGGATTCTCCTACGAGCAGTACTTC.